Following are 2 T cell receptor beta chains from one sample sequenced in a study of T cells in localized non-small cell lung cancer. Profiled with immunoSEQ multiplex PCR; TCRdb holds only in-frame clones, not every one. The sample has around 11,000 clones, roughly 27% seen once. The specimen comprised lung tumor tissue, sampled before any cancer treatment. Receptors were obtained from a man between 40 and 75 years old with stage I lung adenocarcinoma.

V usage is TRBV19 and J usage is TRBJ2-5; no reliable D call. The CDR3 runs to 13 residues. Germline CDR1 reads LNHDA; CDR2 reads SQIVND (reference sequence). Between the trimmed V and J ends, which lost 3 bases and 4 bases, there was a span of 9 bases. The CDR3 DNA follows: TGTGCCAGTAGTATGGTGCCGGCAGAGACCCAGTACTTC. It translates to CASSMVPAETQYF.

This clone was seen a few times. The chain combines TRBV11-3 with TRBJ1-1; D is possibly TRBD1 (6 bases). The CDR3 contains 14 residues. V lost 5 bases, J lost 6 bases, and 16 bases lay in between. From germline, CDR1 is SGHNT and CDR2 YENEEA. The CDR3 region is CASSEGTGGAEAFF. The CDR3 bases are TGTGCCAGCAGCGAGGGGACTGGGGGCGCTGAAGCTTTCTTT.